This T cell receptor beta chain was identified in a study of blood T cell repertoires in COVID-19. Overall study: The study drew acute and convalescent COVID-19 samples from the United States, Italy and Spain. T cells, B-cell-depleted T cells, or PBMCs provided the cDNA or gDNA that served as material.

Followed over time, Seattle patients had been enrolled while infection was active. In the study's own analysis: Counts of nucleated cells, estimated from reference gene primer amplification, were obtained. TCRdb's table, derived via immunoSEQ multiplex PCR, lists solely in-frame clones and lacks some. The DNA gave D and trimming, while V, J and clone size come from that table. The data show hundreds of thousands of clones, with about 82% seen just once and approximately 6.2% held by the top ten. The J segment lost 8 bases and the V segment lost 0 bases, leaving 5 bases of the junction unmatched. The CDR3 has 14 amino acids. Germline V lookup: CDR1 SGHRS, CDR2 YFSETQ.

This sequence joins TRBV5-1 and TRBJ1-1, with 9 nucleotides matching TRBD1. Sequences were obtained from peripheral blood. The sequence was obtained from a woman of 80 years or more with COVID-19, enrolled during active disease. CDR3 DNA sequence: TGCGCCAGCAGCTTGGCCGGACAGGGGCTAGAAGCTTTCTTT. Its translation: CASSLAGQGLEAFF.